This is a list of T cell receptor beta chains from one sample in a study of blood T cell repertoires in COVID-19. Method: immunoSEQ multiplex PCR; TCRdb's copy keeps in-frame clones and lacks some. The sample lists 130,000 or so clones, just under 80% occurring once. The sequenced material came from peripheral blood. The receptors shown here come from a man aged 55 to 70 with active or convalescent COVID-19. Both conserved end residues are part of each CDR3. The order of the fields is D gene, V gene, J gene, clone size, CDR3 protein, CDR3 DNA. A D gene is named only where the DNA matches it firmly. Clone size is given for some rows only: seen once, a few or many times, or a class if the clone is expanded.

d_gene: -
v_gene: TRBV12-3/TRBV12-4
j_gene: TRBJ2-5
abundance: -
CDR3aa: CASIRETQYF
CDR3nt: TGTGCCAGCATACGGGAGACCCAGTACTTC

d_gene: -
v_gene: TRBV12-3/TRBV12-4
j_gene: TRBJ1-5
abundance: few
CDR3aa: CASSIQGDQPQHF
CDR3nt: TGTGCCAGCAGTATACAGGGCGATCAGCCCCAGCATTTT

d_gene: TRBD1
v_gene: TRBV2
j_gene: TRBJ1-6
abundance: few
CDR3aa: CASSEDRGFYNSPLHF
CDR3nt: TGTGCCAGCAGTGAGGACAGGGGGTTCTATAATTCACCCCTCCACTTT

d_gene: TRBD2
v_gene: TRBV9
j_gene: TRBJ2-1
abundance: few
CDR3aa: CASSPSGRMGNEQFF
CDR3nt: TGTGCCAGCAGCCCTAGCGGGAGGATGGGAAATGAGCAGTTCTTC

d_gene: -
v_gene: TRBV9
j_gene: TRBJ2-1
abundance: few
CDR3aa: CASSTGGVGYEQFF
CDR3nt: TGTGCCAGCAGCACAGGGGGGGTCGGGTATGAGCAGTTCTTC

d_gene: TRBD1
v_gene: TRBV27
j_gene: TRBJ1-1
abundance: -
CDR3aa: CASRIQGMNTEAFF
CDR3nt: TGTGCCAGCAGGATACAGGGGATGAACACTGAAGCTTTCTTT

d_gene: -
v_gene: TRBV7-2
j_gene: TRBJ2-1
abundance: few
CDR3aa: CASSAPSQSYNEQFF
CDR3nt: TGTGCCAGCAGCGCCCCTTCACAATCCTACAATGAGCAGTTCTTC

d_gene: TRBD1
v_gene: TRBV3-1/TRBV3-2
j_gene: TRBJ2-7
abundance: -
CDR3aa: CASSQVGQGFHEQYF
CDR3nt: TGTGCCAGCAGCCAAGTGGGACAGGGTTTCCACGAGCAGTACTTC

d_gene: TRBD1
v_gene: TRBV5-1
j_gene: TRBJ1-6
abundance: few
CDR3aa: CASRLGTGGNSPLHF
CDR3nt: TGCGCCAGCAGACTAGGGACAGGGGGTAATTCACCCCTCCACTTT

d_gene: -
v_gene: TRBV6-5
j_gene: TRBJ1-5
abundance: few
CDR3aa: CASTLYYSNQPQHF
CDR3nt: TGTGCCAGCACTTTATACTATAGCAATCAGCCCCAGCATTTT

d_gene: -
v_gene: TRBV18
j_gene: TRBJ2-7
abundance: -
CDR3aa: CASSPTASGAYEQYF
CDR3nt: TGTGCCAGCTCACCAACCGCCAGCGGAGCCTACGAGCAGTACTTC

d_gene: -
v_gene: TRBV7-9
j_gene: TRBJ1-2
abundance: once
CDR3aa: CASSLAFGQNYGYTF
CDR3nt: TGTGCCAGCAGCTTAGCGTTTGGACAGAACTATGGCTACACCTTC

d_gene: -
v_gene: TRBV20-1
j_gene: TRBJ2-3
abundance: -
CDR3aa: CSARFRTQYF
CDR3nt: TGCAGTGCTCGCTTCAGGACGCAGTATTTT

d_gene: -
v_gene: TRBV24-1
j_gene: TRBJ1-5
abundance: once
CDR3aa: CATSAWGGDQPQHF
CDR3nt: TGTGCCACCAGTGCGTGGGGAGGGGATCAGCCCCAGCATTTT

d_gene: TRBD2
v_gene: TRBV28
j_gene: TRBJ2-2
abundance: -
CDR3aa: CASSSPTSGDTGELFF
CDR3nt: TGTGCCAGCAGTTCCCCCACTAGCGGGGACACCGGGGAGCTGTTTTTT